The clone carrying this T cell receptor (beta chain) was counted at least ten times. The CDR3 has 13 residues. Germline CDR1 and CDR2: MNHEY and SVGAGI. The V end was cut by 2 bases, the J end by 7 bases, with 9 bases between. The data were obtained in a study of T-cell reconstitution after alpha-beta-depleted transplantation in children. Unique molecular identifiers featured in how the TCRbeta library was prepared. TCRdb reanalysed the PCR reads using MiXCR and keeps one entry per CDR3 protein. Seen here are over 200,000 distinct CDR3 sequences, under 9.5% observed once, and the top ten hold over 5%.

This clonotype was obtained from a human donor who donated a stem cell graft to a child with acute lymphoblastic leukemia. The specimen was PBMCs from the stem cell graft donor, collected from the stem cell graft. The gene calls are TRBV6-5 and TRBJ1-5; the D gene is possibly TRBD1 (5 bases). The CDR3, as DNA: TGTGCCAGCAGTTACACCCGGGACCAGCCCCAGCATTTT. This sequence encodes CASSYTRDQPQHF.